The 14 T cell receptor beta chains reported below all come from one sample, sequenced in a study of T cells in Graves' hyperthyroidism and ophthalmopathy. The TCR beta CDR3 regions underwent amplification using RNA transcripts as the source. The study used the HTBI primer set for a first-round RT-PCR of the TCR CDR3. Using its own MiXCR run on the multiplex PCR reads, TCRdb lists one record per CDR3 protein. Seen here are over 700,000 distinct CDR3 sequences, around 38% observed once, and the top ten hold 8.9%. Sequenced sample: blood. These receptor sequences come from a man in his late teens or twenties with Graves' hyperthyroidism.

This clonotype showed up just once. The J gene is TRBJ2-2, the V gene TRBV29-1; D possibly corresponds to TRBD1 (8 bases). The CDR3 has 18 amino acids. Germline values: CDR1 SQVTM, CDR2 ANQGSEA. Trimming stripped 3 bases from V and 0 bases from J, with 20 bases between. The CDR3 loop is CSVDGTGGQGANTGELFF. Here the CDR3 DNA reads TGCAGCGTTGATGGCACGGGAGGACAGGGAGCGAACACCGGGGAGCTGTTTTTT.

Regarding this clonotype: A clone one base away is much larger, so this may be a read error. The chain joins TRBV12-3 or TRBV12-4 to TRBJ1-1; D not resolved. The ends were cut back, 5 bases at V and 13 bases at J, with 11 bases in the middle. The CDR3 length is 10 residues. CDR3 nucleotide sequence: TGTGCCAGCAGTGCGGACTGGGTTTTCTTT. Translating gives CASSADWVFF.

The rearrangement uses TRBV4-1 and TRBJ2-7, with TRBD1 as a possible D gene (6 bases). The V gene's germline CDR1 is MGHRA and CDR2 YSYEKL. This CDR3 has 14 amino acids. V was shortened by 2 bases and J by 7 bases, with 15 bases between the two germline ends. CDR3 nucleotides: TGCGCCAGCAGCCAATTTTTACAGGGTGAAGAGCAGTACTTC. The encoded protein is CASSQFLQGEEQYF.

This clonotype was recorded a few times. The V gene is TRBV20-1, the J gene TRBJ2-7; 8 nucleotides agree with TRBD2. The ends lost 3 bases at V and 5 bases at J; junction bases unmatched: 6. Germline loops: CDR1 DFQATT, CDR2 SNEGSKA (reference sequence). CDR3 size: 13 residues. The CDR3 protein is CSARQREHNEQYF. The CDR3, as DNA: TGCAGTGCTAGGCAGCGGGAGCATAACGAGCAGTACTTC.

The table lists this clonotype with a few counts. The V and J genes are TRBV11-2 and TRBJ1-3; D is unresolved. V dropped 1 base and J dropped 0 bases, with 10 bases sitting between them. The CDR3 length is 16 residues. Germline V gene sequence: CDR1 SGHAT, CDR2 FQNNGV. The CDR3 loop is CASSLGFIRSGNTIYF. Here the CDR3 DNA reads TGTGCCAGCAGCTTAGGCTTTATTCGCTCTGGAAACACCATATATTTT.

Ten or more counts support this clonotype. The V gene is TRBV2, the J gene TRBJ1-5; weak D call: TRBD1 (5 bases). The germline V gene has CDR1 SNHLY and CDR2 FYNNEI. The CDR3 has 13 amino acids. V was pared by 7 bases and J by 7 bases, with 14 bases between. CDR3 bases: TGTGCCAGCAACGGGCGGCGGGACCAGCCCCAGCATTTT. As protein: CASNGRRDQPQHF. The full variable domain, completed using reference TRBV2 and TRBJ1-5, is EPEVTQTPSHQVTQMGQEVILRCVPISNHLYFYWYRQILGQKVEFLVSFYNNEISEKSEIFDDQFSVERPDGSNFTLKIRSTKLEDSAMYFCASNGRRDQPQHFGDGTRLSIL.

There are many counts of this clonotype. The J gene is TRBJ2-2, the V gene TRBV7-8; 9 nucleotides agree with TRBD2. The CDR3 length is 15 residues. Per the germline V gene, CDR1 is SGHVS and CDR2 is FQNEAQ. Trimming at V came to 7 bases and at J to 1 base, leaving 4 bases not matched to a gene. Written as DNA, the CDR3 is TGTGCCAGCATCGGCGGGAGGGAGAACACCGGGGAGCTGTTTTTT. Translation: CASIGGRENTGELFF.

The chain employs TRBV13 and TRBJ1-6; D remains unclear. The V gene lost 5 bases and the J gene lost 7 bases, with 12 bases spanning the gap. Germline V gene lookup returns CDR1 PRHDT and CDR2 FYEKMQ (reference sequence). The CDR3 loop spans 14 amino acids. The CDR3: CASSGPLGNSPLHF. The CDR3 nucleotides read TGTGCCAGCAGCGGGCCCCTGGGGAATTCACCCCTCCACTTT.

V usage is TRBV6-6 and J usage is TRBJ1-1; D is unresolved. V dropped 2 bases and J dropped 4 bases, with 8 bases sitting between them. CDR3 length: 13 residues. Germline values: CDR1 MNHNY, CDR2 SVGAGI (reference sequence). DNA for the CDR3: TGTGCCAGCAGTTACGCACAAGGCACTGAAGCTTTCTTT. Protein product: CASSYAQGTEAFF.

This clonotype was found once. The V call is TRBV2, the J call TRBJ1-5; possible D gene TRBD1, 6 bases. CDR1 and CDR2 from the germline V gene are SNHLY and FYNNEI. This CDR3 spans 14 amino acids. The V gene lost 6 bases and the J gene lost 5 bases, with 14 bases spanning the gap. The CDR3 reads CASSRYRDYQPQHF. CDR3 coding DNA: TGTGCCAGCAGCCGGTACAGGGACTATCAGCCCCAGCATTTT.

Comments on this clonotype: Since a much larger clone is just one base distant, this may be a read error. This sequence joins TRBV7-9 and TRBJ1-1; D gene unclear. There are 14 residues in the CDR3. The ends were cut back, 1 base at V and 4 bases at J, with 10 bases in the middle. Germline lookup yields CDR1 SEHNR and CDR2 FQNEAQ (reference sequence). In DNA, the CDR3 is TGTGCCAGCAGCTTAGACATCAGAGGCACTGAAGCTTTCTTT. It yields the protein CASSLDIRGTEAFF. The variable domain in full, completed from reference TRBV7-9 and TRBJ1-1, reads DTGVSQNPRHKITKRGQNVTFRCDPISEHNRLYWYRQTLGQGPEFLTYFQNEAQLEKSRLLSDRFSAERPKGSFSTLEIQRTEQGDSAMYLCASSLDIRGTEAFFGQGTRLTVV.

The chain is built from TRBV9 and TRBJ2-5, with 10 bases identical to TRBD2. Trimming took 4 bases from V and 3 from J; bases not matched to a gene: 3. The CDR3 is made up of 14 amino acids. In germline, CDR1 is SGDLS, CDR2 YYNGEE. CDR3 loop: CASSPLAGKETQYF. CDR3 DNA sequence: TGTGCCAGCAGCCCACTAGCGGGGAAAGAGACCCAGTACTTC.

The gene calls are TRBV9 and TRBJ2-5, with D possibly being TRBD2 (5 bases). This CDR3 is built from 15 residues. CDR1 and CDR2 from the germline V gene are SGDLS and YYNGEE. Between the trimmed V and J ends, which lost 3 bases and 1 base, there was a span of 13 bases. This chain's CDR3 is CASSEGGRIQETQYF. The DNA for the CDR3 is TGTGCCAGCAGCGAAGGCGGGCGAATCCAAGAGACCCAGTACTTC.

At least ten counts were recorded for this clonotype. V usage is TRBV2 and J usage is TRBJ1-2; D is possibly TRBD1 (5 bases). Germline loops: CDR1 SNHLY, CDR2 FYNNEI. Between the trimmed V and J ends, which lost 3 bases and 5 bases, there was a span of 16 bases. This CDR3 is 15 amino acids long. DNA of the CDR3: TGTGCCAGCAGTGAGACTGGCGGGGACCATTATGGCTACACCTTC. It yields the protein CASSETGGDHYGYTF.